This T cell receptor (beta chain) was captured by sequencing in a study of blood T cell repertoires in COVID-19. Source study methods: The assay estimated nucleated cells by amplifying reference gene primers. Generated by immunoSEQ multiplex PCR, the TCRdb table keeps only in-frame clones and is missing some. The V and J calls and clone size come from that table; D and trimming were worked out from the DNA. The sample holds under 350,000 clones, around nine tenths seen once. This clone has just a few counts. Germline V gene data show CDR1 as MNHEY and CDR2 as SVGEGT. Trimming shortened V by 4 bases and J by 6 bases, and 10 bases separated the two germline ends. CDR3 size: 13 residues.

This chain uses TRBV6-2 or TRBV6-3 with TRBJ2-1; D is perhaps TRBD1 (6 bases). The sequence came from a woman younger than 30 who had recovered from COVID-19. Input material: PBMCs or T cells enriched from blood (not recorded which). CDR3: CASSSRDTNEQFF. DNA of the CDR3: TGTGCCAGCAGTTCCCGGGACACCAATGAGCAGTTCTTC.